These T cell receptor beta chains were read from a single sample in a study of blood T cell repertoires in COVID-19. The table came from immunoSEQ multiplex PCR; TCRdb's copy has only in-frame clones and leaves some out. The repertoire consists of under 300,000 clones, with 70% to 90% occurring once and the leading ten covering 2% to 2.5%. Sample: PBMCs or T cells enriched from blood (not recorded which). The source of these receptors is a woman aged 60-70 years in a cohort exposed to, infected with or recovered from COVID-19 (not recorded which). Each CDR3 is given with its conserved first and last residue. D genes are given only for firm matches. Some rows have no size entry. The others give once, few or many, or a class for an expanded clone.

TRBJ2-7 | - | - | TRBV5-8 | TGTGCCAGCAGCTTGGACAGGAATTACGAGCAGTACTTC | CASSLDRNYEQYF
TRBJ2-7 | TRBD1 | - | TRBV28 | TGTGCCAGCAGTCGACATGGGACAGGGAGTAGGTACGAGCAGTACTTC | CASSRHGTGSRYEQYF
TRBJ2-1 | - | - | TRBV3-1/TRBV3-2 | TGTGCCAGCAGCCAAGAAGGGAGGTACAATGAGCAGTTCTTC | CASSQEGRYNEQFF
TRBJ2-5 | TRBD2 | - | TRBV6-5 | TGTGCCAGCAGTTACGGGACTAGCGGAGCACAAGAGACCCAGTACTTC | CASSYGTSGAQETQYF
TRBJ2-5 | - | - | TRBV11-2 | TGTGCCAGCAGCTCTGGGGACCGGGGGATACAAGAGGCCCAGTACTTC | CASSSGDRGIQEAQYF
TRBJ2-1 | TRBD1 | - | TRBV27 | TGTGCCAGCAGTTTCGACAGGGTGGGTTACAATGAGCAGTTCTTC | CASSFDRVGYNEQFF
TRBJ2-6 | TRBD2 | - | TRBV4-1 | TGCGCCAGCAGCCAACTTCGGGGGGGAGGGGCCAACGTCCTGACTTTC | CASSQLRGGGANVLTF
TRBJ1-4 | - | - | TRBV15 | TGTGCCACCAGCAGAGACCGAGGAAATGAAAAACTGTTTTTT | CATSRDRGNEKLFF
TRBJ2-2 | TRBD1 | once | TRBV24-1 | TGTGCCACCAGTGACCCGACAGGGATCGCCGGGGAGCTGTTTTTT | CATSDPTGIAGELFF
TRBJ2-3 | TRBD2 | - | TRBV4-3 | TGCGCCAGCAGCCAAGCTTGGAGCGGGAGGGTAGATACGCAGTATTTT | CASSQAWSGRVDTQYF
TRBJ1-1 | - | once | TRBV11-2 | TGTGCCAGCAGCTTGTCGGGGTCATACACTGAAGCTTTCTTT | CASSLSGSYTEAFF
TRBJ2-2 | TRBD1 | - | TRBV2 | TGTGCCAGCACGTCGGGACAGACGAGAGGGGAGCTGTTTTTT | CASTSGQTRGELFF
TRBJ1-6 | - | - | TRBV4-3 | TGCGCCAGCAGCCAAGGTTCTGGGACACCCCTCAATTCACCCCTCCACTTT | CASSQGSGTPLNSPLHF
TRBJ2-2 | TRBD2 | - | TRBV30 | TGTGCCTGGACCGGACTAGTCGCCGGGGAGCTGTTTTTT | CAWTGLVAGELFF
TRBJ1-3 | TRBD1 | - | TRBV5-4 | TGTGCCAGCAGCCTTGACAGGGCGAGCTCTGGAAACACCATATATTTT | CASSLDRASSGNTIYF
TRBJ1-6 | - | - | TRBV4-3 | TGCGCCAGCAGCCAAGAAGAGGGAATAGGTTCACCCCTCCACTTT | CASSQEEGIGSPLHF
TRBJ1-1 | - | once | TRBV4-1 | TGCGCCAGCAGCCAAGAGGGGGCAATGACTGAAGCTTTCTTT | CASSQEGAMTEAFF
TRBJ1-5 | - | - | TRBV4-1 | TGCGCCAGCAGCAACGGACAGCTCAATCAGCCCCAGCATTTT | CASSNGQLNQPQHF
TRBJ2-7 | TRBD1 | - | TRBV7-8 | TGTGCCAGCAGCTTAATTGTGGGACAGGGATACGAGCAGTACTTC | CASSLIVGQGYEQYF
TRBJ1-2 | - | - | TRBV6-5 | TGTGCCAGCAGCCCCCGGGCAGGGGATTATGGCTACACCTTC | CASSPRAGDYGYTF
TRBJ2-1 | TRBD2 | - | TRBV9 | TGTGCCAGCAGCACCAGCGGGAGGGTTTCCTACAATGAGCAGTTCTTC | CASSTSGRVSYNEQFF
TRBJ1-2 | TRBD1 | - | TRBV28 | TGTGCCAGCAGCGCCCTTCTGCGAGAAAGACAGGGGAATGGCTACACCTTC | CASSALLRERQGNGYTF
TRBJ2-7 | - | - | TRBV11-3 | TGTGCCAGCAGCTTAGGGCCCTCCTACGAGCAGTACTTC | CASSLGPSYEQYF
TRBJ2-2 | - | - | TRBV7-7 | TGTGCTACCATGGGGGGAACCGGGGAGCTGTTTTTT | CATMGGTGELFF
TRBJ1-5 | TRBD1 | - | TRBV7-2 | TGTGCCAGCAGCTTAGGACCTCGGGACAGGGGAGGTCAGCCCCAGCATTTT | CASSLGPRDRGGQPQHF
TRBJ1-1 | - | - | TRBV19 | TGTGCCAGTAGTAAGGAGACGACGGCATCAGAAGCTTTCTTT | CASSKETTASEAFF
TRBJ2-1 | TRBD2 | - | TRBV6-5 | TGTGCCAGCAGTTTGCGGGAGGGCAGCAATGAGCAGTTCTTC | CASSLREGSNEQFF
TRBJ1-5 | TRBD1 | - | TRBV7-9 | TGTGCCAGCAGCCCCGGACAGGGCTTCAATCAGCCCCAGCATTTT | CASSPGQGFNQPQHF
TRBJ2-3 | TRBD2 | - | TRBV11-1 | TGTGCCAGCAGCTACCGGACTAGCGGGGCTTCAGATACGCAGTATTTT | CASSYRTSGASDTQYF
TRBJ1-3 | - | once | TRBV28 | TGTGCCAGCCTGGACAGAAACACCATATATTTT | CASLDRNTIYF
TRBJ2-5 | - | - | TRBV5-4 | TGTGCCAGCAGCTCGGCAGGGGGGAAGGAGACCCAGTACTTC | CASSSAGGKETQYF
TRBJ2-7 | - | - | TRBV9 | TGTGCCAGCAGCGCCTACGCGGACTCCCCCTACGAGCAGTACTTC | CASSAYADSPYEQYF
TRBJ2-3 | - | - | TRBV7-9 | TGTGCCAGCAGCTTACGGTCGACAGGATCCACAGATACGCAGTATTTT | CASSLRSTGSTDTQYF
TRBJ2-3 | - | once | TRBV4-2 | TGTGCCAGCAGCCAAGCCAGGACTAGCACAGATACGCAGTATTTT | CASSQARTSTDTQYF
TRBJ1-5 | TRBD1 | - | TRBV15 | TGTGCCACCAGCAGAAAAGCAACAGGGGAAAGCAATCAGCCCCAGCATTTT | CATSRKATGESNQPQHF
TRBJ1-3 | - | - | TRBV7-9 | TGTGCCAGCAGCTTAGGACAGCCGAGCTCTGGAAACACCATATATTTT | CASSLGQPSSGNTIYF
TRBJ2-7 | - | - | TRBV28 | TGTGCCAGCAGATCCCAGGCCGGGACTGCACCCGTCGAGCAGTACTTC | CASRSQAGTAPVEQYF
TRBJ1-2 | - | few | TRBV27 | TGTGCCAGCAGTTTATCCCCGATTGCAGGGATGAGGGGCTACACCTTC | CASSLSPIAGMRGYTF
TRBJ1-5 | - | many | TRBV19 | TGTGCCAGTAGACTATATAGCAATCAGCCCCAGCATTTT | CASRLYSNQPQHF
TRBJ1-5 | - | - | TRBV2 | TGTGCCAGCAGTGAGCTATTACAGCCCCAGCATTTT | CASSELLQPQHF
TRBJ1-1 | TRBD1 | - | TRBV6-5 | TGTGCCGGCTGCAGGACAGGGGCCATGAACACTGAAGCTTTCTTT | CAGCRTGAMNTEAFF
TRBJ2-5 | TRBD2 | few | TRBV2 | TGTGCCAGCAGTGAAGCGGGGACTAGCGGGAGAGCTCCGGGTTTGACCCAGTACTTC | CASSEAGTSGRAPGLTQYF
TRBJ2-1 | TRBD1 | - | TRBV10-3 | TGTGCCATCTCCACCGGGACAGGCGATTACAATGAGCAGTTCTTC | CAISTGTGDYNEQFF
TRBJ2-3 | TRBD2 | - | TRBV7-3 | TGTGCCAGCAGCTTTGGAGCGGGAGGGTCTGGGGATACGCAGTATTTT | CASSFGAGGSGDTQYF
TRBJ2-6 | TRBD1 | - | TRBV6-4 | TGTGCCAGCAGCCCTACAGGGGCTGGGGCCAACGTCCTGACTTTC | CASSPTGAGANVLTF
TRBJ2-2 | TRBD1 | - | TRBV28 | TGTGCCAGCAGTTCCTCCGGGACAGGGGGGAACACCGGGGAGCTGTTTTTT | CASSSSGTGGNTGELFF
TRBJ2-2 | - | once | TRBV7-9 | TGTGCCAGCAGCTTAGCGCGGGCGGACACCGGGGAGCTGTTTTTT | CASSLARADTGELFF
TRBJ1-3 | - | - | TRBV30 | TGTGCCTGGAGTGTAGGGGTATCTGGAAACACCATATATTTT | CAWSVGVSGNTIYF
TRBJ1-2 | - | - | TRBV30 | TGTGCCTGGAGTCCCACAGCTCTCTATGGCTACACCTTC | CAWSPTALYGYTF
TRBJ1-4 | TRBD1 | - | TRBV10-2 | TGCGCCACCTCCCCGACGGACAGGGGGCTTCGGTCTAATGAAAAACTGTTTTTT | CATSPTDRGLRSNEKLFF
TRBJ2-7 | TRBD1 | - | TRBV5-4 | TGTGCCAGCAGCTTACCAGGGGGCGACTCCTACGAGCAGTACTTC | CASSLPGGDSYEQYF
TRBJ2-3 | - | - | TRBV7-3 | TGTGCCAGCAGCTTAGGGAGTCCCACAGATACGCAGTATTTT | CASSLGSPTDTQYF